The rows below give T cell receptor beta chains drawn from one sample of a study of blood T cell repertoires in COVID-19. Produced via immunoSEQ multiplex PCR; TCRdb's table is partial and in-frame only. The repertoire has tens of thousands of clones, approximately 83% of them found once; the top ten carry around 6.6%. Specimen: peripheral blood. These receptors came from a man in his 60s with acute or convalescent COVID-19. The CDR3 runs from the conserved cysteine through the conserved F or W. The D gene is left open where the match is weak. The size field is filled for only some rows; it gives once, few, many or a size class.

v_gene: TRBV6-5; d_gene: -; j_gene: TRBJ1-1; abundance: -; CDR3nt: TGTGCCAGCAGTCGTGAGGTGAACACTGAAGCTTTCTTT; CDR3aa: CASSREVNTEAFF
v_gene: TRBV5-4; d_gene: TRBD1; j_gene: TRBJ2-5; abundance: -; CDR3nt: TGTGCCAGCAGCTTGGGACAGGGAAAGACCCAGTACTTC; CDR3aa: CASSLGQGKTQYF
v_gene: TRBV6-5; d_gene: -; j_gene: TRBJ1-2; abundance: once; CDR3nt: TGTGCCAGCAGTTACAAACAGGGTGGCGGCTACACCTTC; CDR3aa: CASSYKQGGGYTF
v_gene: TRBV6-5; d_gene: -; j_gene: TRBJ1-2; abundance: -; CDR3nt: TGTGCCAGCAGTCCAGGGCAGAGTAGCTATGGCTACACCTTC; CDR3aa: CASSPGQSSYGYTF
v_gene: TRBV20-1; d_gene: -; j_gene: TRBJ2-1; abundance: -; CDR3nt: TGCAGTGTTAGTCGCAATGAGCAGTTCTTC; CDR3aa: CSVSRNEQFF
v_gene: TRBV7-9; d_gene: -; j_gene: TRBJ2-1; abundance: once; CDR3nt: TGTGCCAGCAGCCCCCGGGGGACCGACAATGAGCAGTTCTTC; CDR3aa: CASSPRGTDNEQFF
v_gene: TRBV7-6; d_gene: TRBD1; j_gene: TRBJ1-1; abundance: -; CDR3nt: TGTGCCAGCAGCTTAGTCAGGTCGGCAGGGGGCACGAACACTGAAGCTTTCTTT; CDR3aa: CASSLVRSAGGTNTEAFF
v_gene: TRBV7-8; d_gene: -; j_gene: TRBJ2-7; abundance: -; CDR3nt: TGTGCCAGCAGCCCCCGGGACAATTCCTACGAGCAGTACTTC; CDR3aa: CASSPRDNSYEQYF
v_gene: TRBV19; d_gene: TRBD1; j_gene: TRBJ2-5; abundance: -; CDR3nt: TGTGCCAGTAGAACCACAGGGGGCGCAGTAGGGACCCAGTACTTC; CDR3aa: CASRTTGGAVGTQYF
v_gene: TRBV6-5; d_gene: TRBD1; j_gene: TRBJ1-6; abundance: -; CDR3nt: TGTGCCAGCAGTTACTCGACAGGGTATCGAAATTCACCCCTCCACTTT; CDR3aa: CASSYSTGYRNSPLHF
v_gene: TRBV7-9; d_gene: -; j_gene: TRBJ1-6; abundance: -; CDR3nt: TGTGCCAGCAGCTTAAGCGCCGGGTTTAATTCACCCCTCCACTTT; CDR3aa: CASSLSAGFNSPLHF
v_gene: TRBV29-1; d_gene: -; j_gene: TRBJ2-7; abundance: -; CDR3nt: TGCAGCGTTGAAGGAGTATACGGCAGGGACGAGCAGTACTTC; CDR3aa: CSVEGVYGRDEQYF
v_gene: TRBV5-1; d_gene: TRBD1; j_gene: TRBJ1-4; abundance: -; CDR3nt: TGCGCCAGCAGCGGAGGGACAGCAACTAATGAAAAACTGTTTTTT; CDR3aa: CASSGGTATNEKLFF
v_gene: TRBV9; d_gene: -; j_gene: TRBJ1-6; abundance: -; CDR3nt: TGTGCCAGCAGCGACCAGGACAGATCCTATAATTCACCCCTCCACTTT; CDR3aa: CASSDQDRSYNSPLHF
v_gene: TRBV11-2; d_gene: -; j_gene: TRBJ2-5; abundance: few; CDR3nt: TGTGCCAGCAATAAAGGACAACAAGAGACCCAGTACTTC; CDR3aa: CASNKGQQETQYF
v_gene: TRBV3-1/TRBV3-2; d_gene: -; j_gene: TRBJ1-2; abundance: -; CDR3nt: TGTGCCAGCAGCCAAACAGGGTATGGCTACACCTTC; CDR3aa: CASSQTGYGYTF
v_gene: TRBV18; d_gene: TRBD1; j_gene: TRBJ2-5; abundance: -; CDR3nt: TGTGCCAGCTCACCAGACAGGACAGGGACCCAGTACTTC; CDR3aa: CASSPDRTGTQYF
v_gene: TRBV28; d_gene: -; j_gene: TRBJ1-1; abundance: -; CDR3nt: TGTGCCAGCAGTCCTACCACTTTGGGAGTTGGTTGGGGCACTGAAGCTTTCTTT; CDR3aa: CASSPTTLGVGWGTEAFF
v_gene: TRBV6-6; d_gene: -; j_gene: TRBJ1-5; abundance: -; CDR3nt: TGTGCCAGCAGTCTTCGACGGGATAGCAATCAGCCCCAGCATTTT; CDR3aa: CASSLRRDSNQPQHF
v_gene: TRBV11-2; d_gene: -; j_gene: TRBJ1-2; abundance: -; CDR3nt: TGTGCCAGCAGCTTAGGGGCTTTCGGCAGCTATGGCTACACCTTC; CDR3aa: CASSLGAFGSYGYTF
v_gene: TRBV7-9; d_gene: -; j_gene: TRBJ1-1; abundance: once; CDR3nt: TGTGCCAGCAGCTCGGATTCGACAGGAGGATCAGCAGACACTGAAGCTTTCTTT; CDR3aa: CASSSDSTGGSADTEAFF
v_gene: TRBV6-5; d_gene: -; j_gene: TRBJ2-1; abundance: few; CDR3nt: TGTGCCAGCAGTTACTCGATTCTTGCAGGGGCAAATGAGCAGTTCTTC; CDR3aa: CASSYSILAGANEQFF
v_gene: TRBV4-1; d_gene: -; j_gene: TRBJ1-2; abundance: -; CDR3nt: TGCGCCAGCAGCCAAGATCTCTCGGGACACCGAGCTGGCTACACCTTC; CDR3aa: CASSQDLSGHRAGYTF
v_gene: TRBV29-1; d_gene: -; j_gene: TRBJ1-5; abundance: -; CDR3nt: TGCAGCGTTCAATTACAGGGCTATAGCAATCAGCCCCAGCATTTT; CDR3aa: CSVQLQGYSNQPQHF
v_gene: TRBV30; d_gene: -; j_gene: TRBJ1-1; abundance: once; CDR3nt: TGTGCCTGGAGTAGCCGCCGGGGGACTAACACTGAAGCTTTCTTT; CDR3aa: CAWSSRRGTNTEAFF
v_gene: TRBV5-1; d_gene: TRBD1; j_gene: TRBJ2-7; abundance: -; CDR3nt: TGCGCCAGCAGCTTGTGGACAGGCGTTGGGTACGAGCAGTACTTC; CDR3aa: CASSLWTGVGYEQYF
v_gene: TRBV6-5; d_gene: -; j_gene: TRBJ1-4; abundance: -; CDR3nt: TGTGCCAGCAGACGGCAGGGAAATGAAAAACTGTTTTTT; CDR3aa: CASRRQGNEKLFF
v_gene: TRBV25-1; d_gene: -; j_gene: TRBJ2-1; abundance: -; CDR3nt: TGTGCCAGCAGTGATCCAGGCTACAATGAGCAGTTCTTC; CDR3aa: CASSDPGYNEQFF
v_gene: TRBV12-3/TRBV12-4; d_gene: TRBD1; j_gene: TRBJ2-7; abundance: -; CDR3nt: TGTGCCAGCAGCCCTACAGGGGCCGAGCAGTACTTC; CDR3aa: CASSPTGAEQYF
v_gene: TRBV6-5; d_gene: TRBD1; j_gene: TRBJ1-2; abundance: -; CDR3nt: TGTGCCAGCAGTTCCGACAGGGCTCTAGGCTACACCTTC; CDR3aa: CASSSDRALGYTF
v_gene: TRBV19; d_gene: -; j_gene: TRBJ1-2; abundance: -; CDR3nt: TGTGCCAGTAGTACGTCGGACAAACTTTATGGCTACACCTTC; CDR3aa: CASSTSDKLYGYTF
v_gene: TRBV23-1; d_gene: -; j_gene: TRBJ1-5; abundance: few; CDR3nt: TGCGCCAGCAGTCAAGAGGTTAGCAATCAGCCCCAGCATTTT; CDR3aa: CASSQEVSNQPQHF
v_gene: TRBV30; d_gene: -; j_gene: TRBJ1-6; abundance: -; CDR3nt: TGTGCCTCGGGACACACCAATTCACCCCTCCACTTT; CDR3aa: CASGHTNSPLHF
v_gene: TRBV9; d_gene: -; j_gene: TRBJ1-1; abundance: -; CDR3nt: TGTGCCAGCAGCGTAAAGGCAGGGAACACTGAAGCTTTCTTT; CDR3aa: CASSVKAGNTEAFF
v_gene: TRBV10-3; d_gene: TRBD1; j_gene: TRBJ1-1; abundance: -; CDR3nt: TGTGCCATCAGTGGGACAGGGGGTATGAACACTGAAGCTTTCTTT; CDR3aa: CAISGTGGMNTEAFF
v_gene: TRBV4-3; d_gene: TRBD1; j_gene: TRBJ2-3; abundance: once; CDR3nt: TGCGCCAGCAGCCAAGAGGGGACAGTCCCAGATACGCAGTATTTT; CDR3aa: CASSQEGTVPDTQYF
v_gene: TRBV2; d_gene: -; j_gene: TRBJ2-5; abundance: -; CDR3nt: TGTGCCAGCACCCGGACAGTACAAGAGACCCAGTACTTC; CDR3aa: CASTRTVQETQYF
v_gene: TRBV30; d_gene: TRBD1; j_gene: TRBJ2-5; abundance: -; CDR3nt: TGTGCCTGGAGTGCGCCGACAGGGCGCCAAGAGACCCAGTACTTC; CDR3aa: CAWSAPTGRQETQYF
v_gene: TRBV19; d_gene: TRBD1; j_gene: TRBJ1-1; abundance: once; CDR3nt: TGTGCCAGTAGTATAGGGACAGGGAGCACTGAAGCTTTCTTT; CDR3aa: CASSIGTGSTEAFF
v_gene: TRBV11-3; d_gene: TRBD1; j_gene: TRBJ2-1; abundance: -; CDR3nt: TGTGCCAGCAGCTCAGGGACAGACTACAATGAGCAGTTCTTC; CDR3aa: CASSSGTDYNEQFF
v_gene: TRBV13; d_gene: TRBD2; j_gene: TRBJ2-5; abundance: -; CDR3nt: TGTGCCAGCAGCCCACCCGCTAGCGGGGGGGCGGAGACCCAGTACTTC; CDR3aa: CASSPPASGGAETQYF
v_gene: TRBV5-8; d_gene: -; j_gene: TRBJ1-1; abundance: -; CDR3nt: TGTGCCAGCAGCTTGAAGGGAGGCCTGAACACTGAAGCTTTCTTT; CDR3aa: CASSLKGGLNTEAFF
v_gene: TRBV2; d_gene: -; j_gene: TRBJ2-2; abundance: -; CDR3nt: TGTGCCAGCACCAGGGACACCGGGGAGCTGTTTTTT; CDR3aa: CASTRDTGELFF
v_gene: TRBV10-2; d_gene: -; j_gene: TRBJ2-1; abundance: -; CDR3nt: TGCGCCAGCAATACCTACAATGAGCAGTTCTTC; CDR3aa: CASNTYNEQFF
v_gene: TRBV4-1; d_gene: -; j_gene: TRBJ1-5; abundance: medium-sized; CDR3nt: TGCGCCAGCAGCCAAGAGGGGCAGGGGTTCATGAAGCCCCAGCATTTT; CDR3aa: CASSQEGQGFMKPQHF
v_gene: TRBV6-5; d_gene: -; j_gene: TRBJ1-2; abundance: -; CDR3nt: TGTGCCAGCAGTTACTCCGGTGGTGGCTACACCTTC; CDR3aa: CASSYSGGGYTF
v_gene: TRBV19; d_gene: TRBD1; j_gene: TRBJ1-2; abundance: -; CDR3nt: TGTGCCAGTAGTTACCCCCGGGACAGGGTTTATGGCTACACCTTC; CDR3aa: CASSYPRDRVYGYTF
v_gene: TRBV2; d_gene: -; j_gene: TRBJ2-7; abundance: -; CDR3nt: TGTGCCAGCAGTCCGAGGTACGAGCAGTACTTC; CDR3aa: CASSPRYEQYF
v_gene: TRBV19; d_gene: -; j_gene: TRBJ1-4; abundance: -; CDR3nt: TGTGCCAGTAGTATCGGAGGCAGGGGAGGGGAAAAACTGTTTTTT; CDR3aa: CASSIGGRGGEKLFF
v_gene: TRBV6-5; d_gene: -; j_gene: TRBJ2-7; abundance: -; CDR3nt: TGTGCCAGCAGCCTAGATCAGGGTAATGAGCAGTACTTC; CDR3aa: CASSLDQGNEQYF
v_gene: TRBV6-2/TRBV6-3; d_gene: -; j_gene: TRBJ2-2; abundance: -; CDR3nt: TGTGCCAGCAGTTCTCTAATCAACACCGGGGAGCTGTTTTTT; CDR3aa: CASSSLINTGELFF
v_gene: TRBV24-1; d_gene: -; j_gene: TRBJ2-7; abundance: few; CDR3nt: TGTGCCACCAGTGAGTCTCGGGGATCGGACGAGCAGTACTTC; CDR3aa: CATSESRGSDEQYF
v_gene: TRBV9; d_gene: TRBD1; j_gene: TRBJ2-1; abundance: -; CDR3nt: TGTGCCAGCAGCGTAATTGGGACAGACTACAATGAGCAGTTCTTC; CDR3aa: CASSVIGTDYNEQFF
v_gene: TRBV7-2; d_gene: -; j_gene: TRBJ1-1; abundance: once; CDR3nt: TGTGCCAGCAGCTTAGGGGCAGTTGAAGCTTTCTTT; CDR3aa: CASSLGAVEAFF
v_gene: TRBV9; d_gene: -; j_gene: TRBJ2-5; abundance: -; CDR3nt: TGTGCCAGCAGCGCACTCTTGGGATGGGACAAAGAGACCCAGTACTTC; CDR3aa: CASSALLGWDKETQYF
v_gene: TRBV9; d_gene: -; j_gene: TRBJ1-2; abundance: few; CDR3nt: TGTGCCAGCAGCGTAGACTGGCAGGGATTAGACTATGGCTACACCTTC; CDR3aa: CASSVDWQGLDYGYTF